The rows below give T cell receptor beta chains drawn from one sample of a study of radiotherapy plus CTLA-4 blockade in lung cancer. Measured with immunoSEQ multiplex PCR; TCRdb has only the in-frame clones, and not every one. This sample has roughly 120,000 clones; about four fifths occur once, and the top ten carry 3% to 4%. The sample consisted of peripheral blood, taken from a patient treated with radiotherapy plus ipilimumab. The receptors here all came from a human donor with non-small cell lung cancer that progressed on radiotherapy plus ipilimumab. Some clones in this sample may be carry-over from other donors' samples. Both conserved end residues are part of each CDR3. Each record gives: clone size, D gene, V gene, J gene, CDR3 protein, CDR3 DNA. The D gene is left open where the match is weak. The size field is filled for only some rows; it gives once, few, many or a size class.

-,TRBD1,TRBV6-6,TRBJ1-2,CASSHTGGNYGYTF,TGTGCCAGCAGTCACACAGGGGGCAACTATGGCTACACCTTC
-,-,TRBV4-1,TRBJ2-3,CASSRTADTQYF,TGCGCCAGCAGCCGGACGGCAGATACGCAGTATTTT
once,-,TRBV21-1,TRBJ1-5,CASRLDGRPFTPQHF,TGTGCCAGCAGGCTCGACGGGCGCCCTTTTACGCCCCAGCATTTT
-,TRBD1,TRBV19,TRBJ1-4,CASNRGLGEKLFF,TGTGCCAGTAACAGGGGGCTCGGTGAAAAACTGTTTTTT
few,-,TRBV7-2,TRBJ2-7,CASSAYAHEQYF,TGTGCCAGCAGCGCGTATGCCCACGAGCAGTACTTC
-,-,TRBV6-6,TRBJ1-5,CASSTQGNQPQHF,TGTGCCAGCAGTACCCAGGGGAATCAGCCCCAGCATTTT
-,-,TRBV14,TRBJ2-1,CASSQVPSAYNEQFF,TGTGCCAGCAGCCAAGTTCCTTCTGCCTACAATGAGCAGTTCTTC
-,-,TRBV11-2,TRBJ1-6,CASSLAGLYNSPLHF,TGTGCCAGCAGCTTAGCCGGGCTCTATAATTCACCCCTCCACTTT
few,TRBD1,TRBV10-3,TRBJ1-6,CAIRASSGGRQGNSPLHF,TGTGCCATCAGGGCGAGTTCTGGAGGACGACAGGGAAATTCACCCCTCCACTTT
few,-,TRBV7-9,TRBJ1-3,CASRRTVPGNTIYF,TGTGCCAGCAGAAGGACAGTCCCTGGAAACACCATATATTTT
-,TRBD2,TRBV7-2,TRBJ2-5,CASSFQRGAPQETQYF,TGTGCCAGCAGCTTCCAGCGGGGGGCCCCGCAAGAGACCCAGTACTTC
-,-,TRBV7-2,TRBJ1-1,CASSFYPRGTEAFF,TGTGCCAGCAGCTTCTACCCCAGGGGTACTGAAGCTTTCTTT
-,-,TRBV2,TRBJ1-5,CASTSLLGSHQPQHF,TGTGCCAGCACCTCACTTCTGGGGAGCCATCAGCCCCAGCATTTT
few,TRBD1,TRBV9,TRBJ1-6,CASSPRDSRSYNSPLHF,TGTGCCAGCAGCCCCCGGGACAGTCGTTCCTATAATTCACCCCTCCACTTT
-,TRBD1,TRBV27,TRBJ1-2,CASRDPGQSFPGYTF,TGTGCCAGCAGAGATCCGGGACAGTCGTTCCCTGGCTACACCTTC
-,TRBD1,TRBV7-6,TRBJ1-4,CASSLAAGQGNEKLFF,TGTGCCAGCAGCTTAGCCGCGGGACAGGGGAATGAAAAACTGTTTTTT